This is a list of T cell receptor beta chains from one sample in a study of blood T cell repertoires in COVID-19. Only in-frame clones appear in the TCRdb table, and some are missing; sequencing was by immunoSEQ multiplex PCR. The data hold approximately 300,000 clones, with roughly 91% observed a single time. Sequencing was done on a sample of peripheral blood. All receptors derive from a man younger than 45 with acute or convalescent COVID-19. Both conserved end residues are part of each CDR3. The D gene is left open where the match is weak. Where a row states a size, it is once, few, many or the class of an expanded clone; other rows omit it.

TRBJ2-7 | NA | TRBD2 | TRBV6-5 | TGTGCCAGCAGAATCACTAGCGGGGGCTACGAGCAGTACTTC | CASRITSGGYEQYF
TRBJ1-2 | NA | TRBD1 | TRBV5-1 | TGCGCCAGCAGCTTACGATCCGGGACAGGCGACTATGGCTACACCTTC | CASSLRSGTGDYGYTF
TRBJ2-6 | NA | NA | TRBV6-5 | TGTGCCAGCAGCCGCACCATGGCCTGGGCCAACGTCCTGACTTTC | CASSRTMAWANVLTF
TRBJ2-7 | NA | NA | TRBV5-1 | TGCGCCAGCAGCTTGGTGGGGGGGCTCTACGAGCAGTACTTC | CASSLVGGLYEQYF
TRBJ1-1 | NA | NA | TRBV9 | TGTGCCAGCAGCGTAGGGTCGGGGAGCACTGAAGCTTTCTTT | CASSVGSGSTEAFF
TRBJ1-6 | NA | TRBD1 | TRBV18 | TGTGCCAGCTCACCCGGGACAGGGGATTCACCCCTCCACTTT | CASSPGTGDSPLHF
TRBJ2-5 | NA | TRBD2 | TRBV7-2 | TGTGCCAGCAGCTTAGTGCGGACTAGCTACTTCCAGACCCAGTACTTC | CASSLVRTSYFQTQYF
TRBJ1-1 | NA | NA | TRBV7-9 | TGTGCCAGCAGCTTAGTGGGGGGGCGGAACACTGAAGCTTTCTTT | CASSLVGGRNTEAFF
TRBJ1-5 | NA | NA | TRBV29-1 | TGCAGCGCTCAATCATTCAATCAGCCCCAGCATTTT | CSAQSFNQPQHF
TRBJ2-4 | NA | NA | TRBV5-1 | TGCGCCAGCAGCCGCGGGAATAGGGAAAACATTCAGTACTTC | CASSRGNRENIQYF
TRBJ1-3 | NA | NA | TRBV2 | TGTGCCAGCAGTGGCCCGGGAGACTCTGGAAACACCATATATTTT | CASSGPGDSGNTIYF
TRBJ2-3 | NA | NA | TRBV7-6 | TGTGCCAGCAGCCCGGAGGGGGGAGGGCTCACAGATACGCAGTATTTT | CASSPEGGGLTDTQYF
TRBJ1-4 | NA | TRBD1 | TRBV7-9 | TGTGCCAGCAGCTACCCCGGGACAGGGGGGATGACAACTAATGAAAAACTGTTTTTT | CASSYPGTGGMTTNEKLFF
TRBJ2-3 | few | TRBD1 | TRBV28 | TGTGCCAGCAGAACCTGGACAGGGGTGAACACAGATACGCAGTATTTT | CASRTWTGVNTDTQYF
TRBJ1-5 | few | NA | TRBV7-9 | TGTGCCAGCAGCTCCGGGGGAAGCAATCAGCCCCAGCATTTT | CASSSGGSNQPQHF
TRBJ2-5 | NA | NA | TRBV3-1/TRBV3-2 | TGTGCCAGCAGCCACAAGACCCAGTACTTC | CASSHKTQYF
TRBJ1-4 | NA | NA | TRBV2 | TGTGCCAGCTTAAAGGAGCCGCTAGGGAGGCGTGAAAAACTGTTTTTT | CASLKEPLGRREKLFF
TRBJ2-5 | NA | NA | TRBV4-1 | TGCGCCAGCAGCCAAGGCCCGAACCCAGGGGCTCGAATAGAGACCCAGTACTTC | CASSQGPNPGARIETQYF
TRBJ1-1 | NA | NA | TRBV7-9 | TGTGCCAGCAGCTTACAGGGCATCGGCACTGAAGCTTTCTTT | CASSLQGIGTEAFF
TRBJ1-6 | NA | TRBD1 | TRBV27 | TGTGCCAGCAGCCTTTACTATTCGGGACAGGGGGATTCACCCCTCCACTTT | CASSLYYSGQGDSPLHF
TRBJ1-2 | once | TRBD1 | TRBV5-5 | TGTGCCAGCAGCTTGGGGGACAGTCCTAACTATGGCTACACCTTC | CASSLGDSPNYGYTF
TRBJ2-5 | NA | NA | TRBV10-2 | TGCGCCAGCCGAGGACTGAGCCAAGAGACCCAGTACTTC | CASRGLSQETQYF
TRBJ2-3 | NA | TRBD1 | TRBV7-6 | TGTGCCAGCAGCTTAGGGACAGGGTTTGGCACAGATACGCAGTATTTT | CASSLGTGFGTDTQYF
TRBJ1-1 | once | NA | TRBV14 | TGTGCCAGCAGCCAAGATTCTGGGAGGACCACTGAAGCTTTCTTT | CASSQDSGRTTEAFF
TRBJ2-1 | few | NA | TRBV29-1 | TGCAGCGTTAAAAGCCGGGTTGACAATGAGCAGTTCTTC | CSVKSRVDNEQFF
TRBJ2-2 | NA | NA | TRBV9 | TGTGCCAGCAGCACACCGAACACCGGGGAGCTGTTTTTT | CASSTPNTGELFF
TRBJ2-5 | few | NA | TRBV4-1 | TGCGCCAGCAGCCAAGAAAACTCCGGAGAGACCCAGTACTTC | CASSQENSGETQYF
TRBJ1-1 | NA | NA | TRBV18 | TGTGCCAGCTCACCCCTAGATGAGATGGCTTTCTTT | CASSPLDEMAFF
TRBJ1-6 | NA | NA | TRBV28 | TGTGCCGGGACCGGAGGGACCTATAATTCACCCCTCCACTTT | CAGTGGTYNSPLHF
TRBJ2-2 | NA | TRBD1 | TRBV7-2 | TGTGCCAGCAGCTCTCAGGACAGGGTGGCCACCGGGGAGCTGTTTTTT | CASSSQDRVATGELFF
TRBJ2-5 | NA | TRBD2 | TRBV3-1/TRBV3-2 | TGTGCCAGCAGCCAAGGACAGCGGGGGGGAATGGAGACCCAGTACTTC | CASSQGQRGGMETQYF
TRBJ2-3 | NA | TRBD1 | TRBV28 | TGTGCCAGCAGAGAAACAGGGGCCGCGCGTGATACGCAGTATTTT | CASRETGAARDTQYF
TRBJ1-1 | NA | NA | TRBV7-7 | TGTGCTAGCAGCTTAAAGAGTAACACTGAAGCTTTCTTT | CASSLKSNTEAFF
TRBJ1-2 | NA | NA | TRBV9 | TGTGCCAGCAGCGTCACGTCCGTCAGGGATGGCTACACCTTC | CASSVTSVRDGYTF
TRBJ1-1 | once | NA | TRBV11-2 | TGTGCCAGCAACAGGGTTTTCAGTTATAGGACTGAAGCTTTCTTT | CASNRVFSYRTEAFF
TRBJ1-4 | NA | NA | TRBV30 | TGTGCCTGGAGTTTTACCGGCGGAAAACTGTTTTTT | CAWSFTGGKLFF
TRBJ1-5 | NA | NA | TRBV5-4 | TGTGCCAGCAGCTTGGCGGGGTCTGGCCAGCCCCAGCATTTT | CASSLAGSGQPQHF
TRBJ1-1 | NA | NA | TRBV15 | TGTGCCACCAGCAGAGATGTGGGGCATAGCACTGAAGCTTTCTTT | CATSRDVGHSTEAFF
TRBJ2-5 | NA | NA | TRBV27 | TGTGCCAGCAGGCGCCGGTGGACATCAACAGAGACCCAGTACTTC | CASRRRWTSTETQYF
TRBJ2-7 | few | TRBD2 | TRBV7-3 | TGTGCCAGCAGCCTAAAGCCTAGCGGGAGCAAGGACGAGCAGTACTTC | CASSLKPSGSKDEQYF